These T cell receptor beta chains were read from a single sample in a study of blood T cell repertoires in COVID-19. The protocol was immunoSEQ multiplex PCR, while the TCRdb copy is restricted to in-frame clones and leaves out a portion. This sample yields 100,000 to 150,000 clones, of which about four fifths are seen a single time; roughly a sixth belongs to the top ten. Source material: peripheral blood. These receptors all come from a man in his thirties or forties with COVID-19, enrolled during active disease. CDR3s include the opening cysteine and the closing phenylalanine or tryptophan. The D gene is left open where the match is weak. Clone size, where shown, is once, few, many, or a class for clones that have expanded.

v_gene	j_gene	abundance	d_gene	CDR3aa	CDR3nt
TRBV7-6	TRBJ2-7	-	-	CASSFEGSYEQYF	TGTGCCAGCAGCTTTGAGGGCTCCTACGAGCAGTACTTC
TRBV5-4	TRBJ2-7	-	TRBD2	CASSAGTSGLLSGEQYF	TGTGCCAGCAGCGCCGGGACTAGCGGGCTGTTATCGGGCGAGCAGTACTTC
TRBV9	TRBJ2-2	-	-	CASTVAPDISNTGELFF	TGTGCCAGCACCGTAGCCCCCGACATCTCGAACACCGGGGAGCTGTTTTTT
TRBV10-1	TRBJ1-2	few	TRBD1	CASRYQTGGYWLCGYTF	TGCGCCAGCAGATATCAGACAGGGGGGTATTGGTTGTGTGGCTACACCTTC
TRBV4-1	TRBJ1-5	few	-	CASSQDGGGARGNQPQHF	TGCGCCAGCAGCCAAGACGGGGGGGGCGCAAGGGGCAATCAGCCCCAGCATTTT
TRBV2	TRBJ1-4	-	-	CASRTQGDEKLFF	TGTGCCAGCCGGACACAGGGAGATGAAAAACTGTTTTTT
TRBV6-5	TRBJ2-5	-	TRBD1	CASSRPGQGQETQYF	TGTGCCAGCAGCCGACCGGGACAGGGACAAGAGACCCAGTACTTC
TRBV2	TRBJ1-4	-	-	CASSSDSDPTNEKLFF	TGTGCCAGCAGTTCAGACAGCGACCCAACTAATGAAAAACTGTTTTTT
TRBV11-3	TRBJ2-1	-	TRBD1	CASSLAMDRAGEQFF	TGTGCCAGCAGCTTAGCTATGGACAGGGCAGGTGAGCAGTTCTTC
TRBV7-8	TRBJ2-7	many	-	CASSLGGTYEQYF	TGTGCCAGCAGCTTAGGCGGGACCTACGAGCAGTACTTC
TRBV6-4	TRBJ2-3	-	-	CASSAIAGTDTQYF	TGTGCCAGCAGTGCGATAGCGGGCACAGATACGCAGTATTTT
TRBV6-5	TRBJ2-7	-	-	CATSRAASYEQYF	TGTGCCACTTCCAGGGCAGCCTCCTACGAGCAGTACTTC
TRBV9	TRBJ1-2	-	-	CASSVGGLYGYTF	TGTGCCAGCAGCGTTGGGGGACTCTATGGCTACACCTTC
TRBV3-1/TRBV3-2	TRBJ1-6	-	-	CASSQGTLIDSPLHF	TGTGCCAGCAGCCAAGGGACTCTCATAGATTCACCCCTCCACTTT
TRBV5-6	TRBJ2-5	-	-	CASSGGALTHQETQYF	TGTGCCAGCAGCGGAGGGGCACTTACCCATCAAGAGACCCAGTACTTC
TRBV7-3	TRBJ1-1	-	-	CASSSGGGTEAFF	TGTGCCAGCAGCTCCGGCGGGGGCACTGAAGCTTTCTTT
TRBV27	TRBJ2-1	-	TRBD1	CASRWTGGNEQFF	TGTGCCAGCAGGTGGACAGGGGGGAATGAGCAGTTCTTC
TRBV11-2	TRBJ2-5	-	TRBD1	CASSLDNPGGLEETQYF	TGTGCCAGCAGCTTAGATAACCCAGGGGGTTTAGAAGAGACCCAGTACTTC
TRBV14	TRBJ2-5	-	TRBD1	CASSQEVTGGAGTQYF	TGTGCCAGCAGCCAAGAAGTGACAGGGGGAGCGGGGACCCAGTACTTC
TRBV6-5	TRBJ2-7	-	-	CASSSPGLPGDEQYF	TGTGCCAGCAGTTCCCCGGGACTTCCTGGGGACGAGCAGTACTTC
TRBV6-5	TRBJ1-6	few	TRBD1	CASSRQGANSPLHF	TGTGCCAGCAGTAGACAGGGGGCGAATTCACCCCTCCACTTT
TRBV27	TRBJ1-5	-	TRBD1	CASSLSQGAPRINQPQHF	TGTGCCAGCAGTTTAAGCCAGGGGGCCCCCCGGATCAATCAGCCCCAGCATTTT
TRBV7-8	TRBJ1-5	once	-	CASSKIQGEKVQPQHF	TGTGCCAGCAGTAAGATACAGGGTGAGAAGGTACAGCCCCAGCATTTT
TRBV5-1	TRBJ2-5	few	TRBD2	CASSYRSLAGAETQYF	TGCGCCAGCAGCTACCGGAGCCTAGCGGGAGCAGAGACCCAGTACTTC
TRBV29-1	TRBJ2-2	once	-	CAGQNTGELFF	TGCGCGGGGCAGAACACCGGGGAGCTGTTTTTT
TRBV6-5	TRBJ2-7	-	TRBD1	CAAGGPSLSYEQYF	TGTGCCGCAGGGGGCCCCTCCCTCTCCTACGAGCAGTACTTC
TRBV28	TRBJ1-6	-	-	CASSSPRDLSNSPLHF	TGTGCCAGCAGTTCGCCCAGGGATCTAAGTAATTCACCCCTCCACTTT
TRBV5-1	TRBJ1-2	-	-	CASSPARGMDIHGYTF	TGCGCCAGCAGCCCAGCTCGGGGTATGGATATACATGGCTACACCTTC
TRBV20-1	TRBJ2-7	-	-	CSASTASRQRFYEQYF	TGCAGTGCTAGTACCGCTTCGCGACAGAGATTCTACGAGCAGTACTTC
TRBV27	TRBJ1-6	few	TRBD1	CASSLYPPGTGLDSPLHF	TGTGCCAGCAGTTTATACCCCCCCGGGACAGGGCTGGATTCACCCCTCCACTTT
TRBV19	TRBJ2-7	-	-	CASSTGGNYEQYF	TGTGCCAGTAGTACAGGGGGGAATTACGAGCAGTACTTC
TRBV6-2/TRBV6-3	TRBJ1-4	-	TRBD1	CASSYVGTGEKLFF	TGTGCCAGCAGTTACGTGGGGACAGGGGAAAAACTGTTTTTT
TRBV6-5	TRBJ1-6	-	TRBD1	CAIKTGDSPLHF	TGTGCCATCAAAACAGGGGATTCACCCCTCCACTTT
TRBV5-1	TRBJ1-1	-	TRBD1	CASSFGDRGHPEAFF	TGCGCCAGCAGCTTCGGGGACAGGGGGCATCCTGAAGCTTTCTTT
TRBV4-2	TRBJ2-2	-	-	CASSQEGSSTGELFF	TGTGCCAGCAGCCAAGAGGGCAGTTCCACCGGGGAGCTGTTTTTT
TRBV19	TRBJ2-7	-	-	CASSIGHEQYF	TGTGCCAGTAGTATTGGCCACGAGCAGTACTTC
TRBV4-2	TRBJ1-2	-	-	CASSQDHDQVKGNTF	TGTGCCAGCAGCCAAGATCACGACCAGGTCAAGGGGAACACCTTC
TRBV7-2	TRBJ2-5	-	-	CASSSPRGWGETQYF	TGTGCCAGCAGCTCACCTAGGGGGTGGGGAGAGACCCAGTACTTC
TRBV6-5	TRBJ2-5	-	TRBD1	CASSGQGAIEETQYF	TGTGCCAGCAGCGGACAGGGGGCGATTGAGGAGACCCAGTACTTC
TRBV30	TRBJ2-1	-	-	CAWKAGPYNEQFF	TGTGCCTGGAAGGCGGGCCCCTACAATGAGCAGTTCTTC
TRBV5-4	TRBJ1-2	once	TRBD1	CAGTLQGDYGYTF	TGTGCCGGCACCCTACAGGGGGACTATGGCTACACCTTC
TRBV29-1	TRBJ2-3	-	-	CSGNRDTDTQYF	TGCAGCGGGAACAGGGACACAGATACGCAGTATTTT
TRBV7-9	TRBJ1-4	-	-	CASSLGTGALPTNEKLFF	TGTGCCAGCAGCTTAGGAACTGGAGCCCTTCCCACTAATGAAAAACTGTTTTTT
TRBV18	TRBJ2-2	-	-	CASSPRAGNTGELFF	TGTGCCAGCTCACCACGGGCGGGGAACACCGGGGAGCTGTTTTTT
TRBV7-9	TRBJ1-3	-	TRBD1	CASSLGDAGTAGNTIYF	TGTGCCAGCAGCTTGGGGGACGCCGGGACAGCCGGAAACACCATATATTTT
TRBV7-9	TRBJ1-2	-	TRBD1	CASSGRDRGRNGYTF	TGTGCCAGCAGCGGGAGGGACAGGGGTAGGAATGGCTACACCTTC
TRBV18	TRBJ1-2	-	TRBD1	CASSDGDREDYGYTF	TGTGCCAGCTCAGATGGGGACAGGGAAGACTATGGCTACACCTTC
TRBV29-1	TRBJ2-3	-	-	CSVAGDTDTQYF	TGCAGCGTTGCAGGGGACACAGATACGCAGTATTTT
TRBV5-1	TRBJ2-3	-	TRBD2	CASSISGSTDTQYF	TGCGCCAGCAGCATTAGCGGGAGCACAGATACGCAGTATTTT
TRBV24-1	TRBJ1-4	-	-	CATSDGSATNEKLFF	TGTGCCACCAGTGATGGTTCGGCAACTAATGAAAAACTGTTTTTT
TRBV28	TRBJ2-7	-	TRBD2	CASSLAAGGPRDEQYF	TGTGCCAGCAGTTTAGCAGCGGGAGGGCCTCGGGACGAGCAGTACTTC
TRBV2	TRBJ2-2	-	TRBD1	CASSDRGQGYTGELFF	TGTGCCAGCAGTGACCGGGGACAGGGTTACACCGGGGAGCTGTTTTTT
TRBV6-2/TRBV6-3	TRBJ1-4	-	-	CASSSRGRGSEKLFF	TGTGCCAGCAGCTCGCGGGGGCGTGGTAGTGAAAAACTGTTTTTT
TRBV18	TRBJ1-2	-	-	CASSGADYGYTF	TGTGCCAGCTCTGGCGCGGACTATGGCTACACCTTC
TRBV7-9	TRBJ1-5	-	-	CASSLGFGSGGRSNQPQHF	-
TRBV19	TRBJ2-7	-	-	CASSISGIRGEQYF	TGTGCCAGTAGTATATCCGGGATTCGGGGCGAGCAGTACTTC
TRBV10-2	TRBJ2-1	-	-	CASSEYGNEQFF	TGCGCCAGCAGTGAGTACGGCAATGAGCAGTTCTTC
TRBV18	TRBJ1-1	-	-	CASSPRQPLEAFF	TGTGCCAGCTCACCCCGACAGCCCCTCGAAGCTTTCTTT
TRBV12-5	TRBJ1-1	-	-	CASGLVVTKNTEAFF	TGTGCTAGTGGTTTGGTAGTGACAAAGAACACTGAAGCTTTCTTT
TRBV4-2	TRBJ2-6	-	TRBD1	CASSRDRGSGANVLTF	TGTGCCAGCAGCCGGGACAGGGGGTCTGGGGCCAACGTCCTGACTTTC